This T cell receptor (beta chain) stems from a study of shared clonotypes between healthy human individuals. Repertoires were generated with immunoSEQ multiplex PCR, while TCRdb's copy carries only in-frame clones and drops some. Among roughly 650,000 clones listed, 97% were seen once. The CD4+ fraction was divided into a CD45RA+ naive subset and a CD45RA-negative memory subset. Comment on this clone: Its antigen is still unknown.

Study-wide points: The represented genetic and exposure-history diversity was limited by the small number of donors.

The CDR3 totals 12 residues. The V end was cut by 5 bases, the J end by 5 bases, with 9 bases between. Germline V gene lookup returns CDR1 MDHEN and CDR2 SYDVKM. V usage is TRBV28 and J usage is TRBJ2-5; no clear D. Sequences were obtained from naive CD4+ T cells sorted from blood. Described subset: CD45RA+ positively selected. The clonotype was recovered from a woman aged 25 to 39 in good health. The CDR3 sequence is CASSHLGETQYF. Here the CDR3 DNA reads TGTGCCAGCAGTCACCTCGGGGAGACCCAGTACTTC.